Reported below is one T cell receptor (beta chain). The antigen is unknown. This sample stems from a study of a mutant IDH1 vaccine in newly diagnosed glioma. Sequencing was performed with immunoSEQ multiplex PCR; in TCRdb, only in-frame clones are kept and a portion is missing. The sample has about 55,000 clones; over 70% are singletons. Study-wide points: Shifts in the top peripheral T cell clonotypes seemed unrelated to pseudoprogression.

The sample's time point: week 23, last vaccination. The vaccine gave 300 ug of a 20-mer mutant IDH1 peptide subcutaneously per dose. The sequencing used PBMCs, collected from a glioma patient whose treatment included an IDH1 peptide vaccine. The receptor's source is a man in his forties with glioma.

The CDR3 DNA reads as TGTGCCAGCAGTGAACTCTTGGGGACAGGGGCGTACGAGCAGTACTTC. It translates to CASSELLGTGAYEQYF. V usage is TRBV6-1 and J usage is TRBJ2-7; 10 nucleotides agree with TRBD1. Germline loops: CDR1 MNHNS, CDR2 SASEGT. V trimming: 2 bases; J trimming: 4 bases; junction bases outside the gene matches: 8. The CDR3 consists of 16 residues.